In this sample, the clone carrying this T cell receptor beta chain turned up many times. What it binds is not known. The data are from a study of T cells in Graves' hyperthyroidism and ophthalmopathy. Study-wide context: Peripheral blood was secured at the point of initial diagnosis, before any treatment. Points from the study as a whole: Most thyroid clonotypes with frequency above 0.001 were detected in blood. The model's output predicted ophthalmopathy at a median of about 6.5 months prior to onset.

Researchers amplified the TCR beta CDR3 regions from RNA transcripts. When the TCR CDR3 underwent first-round RT-PCR, the HTBI primer set was used. TCRdb passed the multiplex PCR reads through MiXCR, listing each CDR3 protein once. Found here are a few hundred thousand distinct CDR3 sequences, around 13% of them singletons; the top ten hold roughly 4.8%. Deletions cut 2 bases from V and 4 bases from J, with 11 bases between. The CDR3 is 15 residues long. Germline CDR1 MNHEY, CDR2 SVGAGI. The rearrangement uses TRBV6-5 and TRBJ2-2; D gene ambiguous. The source is a young woman with Graves' hyperthyroidism. The material sequenced was blood. The CDR3, as DNA: TGTGCCAGCAGTTACAGTTTCCTGGTCACCGGGGAGCTGTTTTTT. Encoded protein: CASSYSFLVTGELFF.